What follows are 3 T cell receptor beta chains derived from one specimen sequenced in a study of blood T cells in healthy people across ages. PCR was performed a second time for about 7 to 12 cycles using a sample-barcoded 5' primer and a J-beta primer mix. TCRdb independently ran MiXCR on the 5' RACE reads; one entry per CDR3 protein. This repertoire shows about 730,000 distinct CDR3 sequences, more than 40% found once; its top ten account for 20% to 25%. Material for sequencing was blood. These receptors all come from a woman aged 60-75 years in good health.

For this clonotype: An end of the junction differs from the germline gene, which may be a read error. The chain is built from TRBV3-1 and TRBJ1-1, with D possibly TRBD1 on 6 matching bases. The germline CDR1 and CDR2 sequences are LGHDT and YNNKEL (reference sequence). This CDR3 contains 14 residues. CDR3 amino acids: CASGQVGQSLGAFF. The CDR3 DNA sequence: TGTGCCAGCGGCCAAGTCGGACAGTCGTTGGGAGCTTTCTTT.

V gene TRBV6-2 or TRBV6-3 combines with J gene TRBJ2-2; TRBD1 might be the D (5 bases). Trimming stripped 5 bases from V and 6 bases from J, with 13 bases between. Per germline, CDR1 MNHEY and CDR2 SVGEGT. The CDR3 length is 14 residues. For the CDR3, the DNA is TGTGCCAGCAGTCCCACCAGGGTCCCCGGGGAGCTGTTTTTT. As protein: CASSPTRVPGELFF.

The V call is TRBV19, the J call TRBJ2-1, with D possibly TRBD2 on 5 matching bases. The CDR3 is 14 residues long. Trimming pared 8 bases from V and 0 bases from J, leaving 11 bases between. Germline V gene lookup returns CDR1 LNHDA and CDR2 SQIVND (reference sequence). CDR3 sequence (DNA): TGTGCCAGTCGGATAGCGTACTCCTACAATGAGCAGTTCTTC. Residues: CASRIAYSYNEQFF.